A selection of T cell receptor beta chains follows, all from one sample in a study of T cells after yellow fever vaccination. A single record per CDR3 protein comes from TCRdb applying MiXCR to the 5' RACE reads. The data show roughly 500,000 distinct CDR3 sequences, about 19% seen once. The sample was PBMCs, taken 15 days after the yellow fever booster vaccination. These receptors came from a man younger than 40 who received the YFV17D yellow fever vaccine. Both conserved end residues are part of each CDR3. The D gene is left open where the match is weak. Expanded clones get a size class; other rows say once, few or many, or leave the size out.

TRBV18	.	TRBJ2-5	.	TGTGCCAGCTCACTCGGCAGGGACCTCCGGGGGGAGACCCAGTACTTC	CASSLGRDLRGETQYF
TRBV20-1	.	TRBJ2-1	few	TGCAGTGCTAGGGACGGGAGCAATGAGCAGTTCTTC	CSARDGSNEQFF
TRBV28	.	TRBJ2-3	.	TGTGCCAGCCGCAGCTGGTTGACCAGGTTGAGCGCAGATACGCAGTATTTT	CASRSWLTRLSADTQYF
TRBV4-2	TRBD2	TRBJ2-1	.	TGTGCCAGCAGCCAAGATCTAGCGGGATCCCTCCTTTACAATGAGCAGTTCTTC	CASSQDLAGSLLYNEQFF
TRBV20-1	.	TRBJ2-7	.	TGCAGTGCTAGCGGAGACGTTGAGTACTTC	CSASGDVEYF
TRBV12-3/TRBV12-4	.	TRBJ2-3	once	TGTGCCAGCAGGATTGGCGCTTCTAGCACAGATACGCAGTATTTT	CASRIGASSTDTQYF
TRBV5-5	.	TRBJ2-1	.	TGTGCCAGCAGCTTGTTCAGGAACAATGAGCAGTTCTTC	CASSLFRNNEQFF
TRBV6-1	TRBD1	TRBJ2-7	few	TGTGCCAGCAGTCCCGGGACAGGGAGCGACGAGCAGTACTTC	CASSPGTGSDEQYF
TRBV20-1	TRBD2	TRBJ2-7	.	TGCAGTGCTAGTTGGGTAGCGGGGGCCTACGAGCAGTACTTC	CSASWVAGAYEQYF
TRBV28	.	TRBJ1-2	.	TGTGCCAGCAGTTCAGGCCTTGTGACCTATGGCTACACCTTC	CASSSGLVTYGYTF
TRBV5-1	.	TRBJ2-1	.	TGCGCCAGCACAAAAAACAGGGCGTATGGTGAGCAGTTCTTC	CASTKNRAYGEQFF
TRBV4-2	.	TRBJ2-1	.	TGTGCCAGCAGCCAAGGGACAGCTAATAGCGAGCAGTTCTTC	CASSQGTANSEQFF
TRBV28	.	TRBJ1-1	few	TGTGCCAGCAGTTTATCCATCAGTCTAGGAGGAGCTTTCTTT	CASSLSISLGGAFF
TRBV7-9	.	TRBJ1-6	few	TGTGCCAGCAGCTTAGAGCTTGAGCTCTTATATAATTCACCCCTCCACTTT	CASSLELELLYNSPLHF
TRBV6-5	.	TRBJ2-7	few	TGTGCCAGCAGTTACTCTCGTGTCAACTCCTACGAGCAGTACTTC	CASSYSRVNSYEQYF
TRBV7-2	TRBD2	TRBJ2-7	.	TGTGCCAGCATCGCCCAGCGGGGATCCTACGAGCAGTACTTC	CASIAQRGSYEQYF
TRBV20-1	.	TRBJ2-3	.	TGCAGTGCTAGAGACCCTCTGGATTACCGCACAGATACGCAGTATTTT	CSARDPLDYRTDTQYF
TRBV7-2	.	TRBJ1-5	few	TGTGCCAGCAGCTCCATATCTGTCCAGCCCCAGCATTTT	CASSSISVQPQHF
TRBV28	.	TRBJ2-2	.	TGTGCCAGCAGTTTAGTGTTTGGAGACAAAGGCACCGGGGAGCTGTTTTTT	CASSLVFGDKGTGELFF
TRBV12-3/TRBV12-4	.	TRBJ2-2	.	TGTGCCAGCAGTCCAGGCTTCTTTTTAGGCGGGGAGCTGTTTTTT	CASSPGFFLGGELFF
TRBV5-1	.	TRBJ2-2	many	TGCGCCAGCAGCAATGGAGCAGGACGAACGAACACCGGGGAGCTGTTTTTT	CASSNGAGRTNTGELFF
TRBV7-2	.	TRBJ1-2	few	TGTGCCAGCACCAAAAGGGGGGAGAGTAGCTATGGCTACACCTTC	CASTKRGESSYGYTF
TRBV9	TRBD1	TRBJ2-2	.	TGTGCCAGCAGCACAGGGGGCCCTATGAACACCGGGGAGCTGTTTTTT	CASSTGGPMNTGELFF
TRBV7-2	.	TRBJ1-5	.	TGTGCCAGCAGCGGACAGTTGGGGAATCAGCCCCAGCATTTT	CASSGQLGNQPQHF
TRBV10-3	.	TRBJ1-1	.	TGTGCCATCAGTGAGTCGTATGAAGCTTTCTTT	CAISESYEAFF
TRBV7-2	.	TRBJ2-4	few	TGTGCCAGCAGCTTACTGGACACCTTGGGGAACATTCAGTACTTC	CASSLLDTLGNIQYF
TRBV20-1	.	TRBJ2-5	few	TGCAGTGGCAAAGACTGGCTCCAAGAGACCCAGTACTTC	CSGKDWLQETQYF
TRBV6-5	.	TRBJ2-7	.	TGTGCCAGCAGTTACTCGGCCGGGAGTGAATACGAGCAGTACTTC	CASSYSAGSEYEQYF
TRBV7-9	.	TRBJ2-7	few	TGTGCCAGCAGCTTGGCGGGAATCTACGAGCAGTACTTC	CASSLAGIYEQYF
TRBV30	.	TRBJ2-2	few	TGTGCCTGTACCGCCAGGGACTTGAACACCGGGGAGCTGTTTTTT	CACTARDLNTGELFF
TRBV13	TRBD2	TRBJ2-7	.	TGTGCCAGCGCCCCGGGGGGACCCTACGAGCAGTACTTC	CASAPGGPYEQYF
TRBV20-1	.	TRBJ2-6	few	TGCAGTGCTAGAGACGGATCGGCTGGGGCCAACGTCCTGACTTTC	CSARDGSAGANVLTF
TRBV10-3	.	TRBJ2-3	.	TGTGCCATCAGTAGCGGAATCACAGATACGCAGTATTTT	CAISSGITDTQYF
TRBV5-1	TRBD1	TRBJ2-7	.	TGCGCCAGCAGCTTGGTTCCGGGACAGGGATTCGACGAGCAGTACTTC	CASSLVPGQGFDEQYF
TRBV7-2	.	TRBJ2-5	.	TGTGCCAGCAGCGTGGGGCGGGGCCTGGGAGAGACCCAGTACTTC	CASSVGRGLGETQYF
TRBV10-2	.	TRBJ2-7	.	TGCGCCACTTCTGGGGCAGGTGGGCTCGAGCAGTACTTC	CATSGAGGLEQYF
TRBV4-1	TRBD2	TRBJ2-4	few	TGCGCCAGCAGCCATGCACACAGACTAGCGGGAGGGCCGGGAGCCAAAAACATTCAGTACTTC	CASSHAHRLAGGPGAKNIQYF
TRBV10-3	TRBD2	TRBJ2-3	few	TGTGCCATCAGACCGGGACTAGCGGGACCAGATACGCAGTATTTT	CAIRPGLAGPDTQYF
TRBV7-2	.	TRBJ2-3	few	TGTGCCAGCAGCTCTCAGGCAGGCCCCACAGATACGCAGTATTTT	CASSSQAGPTDTQYF
TRBV12-3/TRBV12-4	TRBD2	TRBJ2-5	.	TGTGCCAGCAGTTTGCGGGAGGGCCACGAGACCCAGTACTTC	CASSLREGHETQYF
TRBV5-6	.	TRBJ2-1	.	TGTGCCAGCAGCTTGAATTCAGCAGGGCTCTTTGGGCAGTTCTTC	CASSLNSAGLFGQFF
TRBV6-2/TRBV6-3	.	TRBJ2-7	.	TGTGCCAGCAGTTTTAACGGGAGAGTAATGGAGGAGCAGTACTTC	CASSFNGRVMEEQYF
TRBV7-2	.	TRBJ2-7	few	TGTGCCAGCAGCTTAAGGCAGGGAGTCTTCGGGGAGCAGTACTTC	CASSLRQGVFGEQYF
TRBV19	TRBD2	TRBJ2-7	.	TGTGCCAGTAGTATACTCGGGACTAGCGGGAACTACGAGCAGTACTTC	CASSILGTSGNYEQYF
TRBV7-2	TRBD1	TRBJ1-1	.	TGTGCCAGCAGCGGAACGGGGACAGGAGCGAACACTGAAGCTTTCTTT	CASSGTGTGANTEAFF
TRBV4-2	.	TRBJ2-2	few	TGTGCCAGCAGCCTCGGGGCCGGGACGAACACCGGGGAGCTGTTTTTT	CASSLGAGTNTGELFF
TRBV30	.	TRBJ2-7	.	TGTGCCTGGAGTGTAAACGCTGGGGAGCAGTACTTC	CAWSVNAGEQYF
TRBV24-1	.	TRBJ2-5	few	TGTGCCACCAGTGATCTCAGGGGAGAGACCCAGTACTTC	CATSDLRGETQYF
TRBV7-2	TRBD1	TRBJ2-3	.	TGTGCCAGCAGCTTAAAGACAGGGCGGGATACGCAGTATTTT	CASSLKTGRDTQYF
TRBV4-3	.	TRBJ2-2	.	TGCGCCAGCAGCCAAGGGGGGACCGTGGAGCTGTTTTTT	CASSQGGTVELFF
TRBV7-2	.	TRBJ1-1	few	TGTGCCAGCAGCTTCCAGGTCGAGAACACTGAAGCTTTCTTT	CASSFQVENTEAFF
TRBV3-1	TRBD2	TRBJ2-2	.	TGTGCCAGCAGCCAAGTAGAGCGGGGTCTCCGGGAGCTGTTTTTT	CASSQVERGLRELFF
TRBV27	TRBD2	TRBJ2-5	few	TGTGCCAGCGCCAGGACTAGCGGTGGAGGGACCCAGTACTTC	CASARTSGGGTQYF
TRBV7-8	TRBD1	TRBJ2-2	few	TGTGCCAGCAGTCGAACAGGGGGCGGGTTACCGGGGGAGCTGTTTTTT	CASSRTGGGLPGELFF
TRBV9	.	TRBJ2-5	many	TGTGCCAGCAGCGTAGCTTGGGCCGCTCGGGGAGAGACCCAGTACTTC	CASSVAWAARGETQYF